The 6 T cell receptor beta chains below were found in one sample sequenced in a study of blood T cell repertoires in COVID-19. Repertoires were generated with immunoSEQ multiplex PCR, while TCRdb's copy carries only in-frame clones and drops some. Of tens of thousands of clones in the sample, roughly four fifths were seen once. Specimen: peripheral blood. The receptors were gathered from a man aged 70-80 years with acute or convalescent COVID-19.

The V and J genes are TRBV5-1 and TRBJ1-2, with 8 bases fitting TRBD1. Trimming took 7 bases from V and 6 from J; bases not matched to a gene: 8. The length of the CDR3 is 13 residues. CDR1 is SGHRS and CDR2 is YFSETQ in the germline V gene. CDR3 amino acids: CASSVQGGDGYTF. For the CDR3, the DNA is TGCGCCAGCTCAGTACAGGGGGGAGATGGCTACACCTTC.

The J gene is TRBJ2-1, the V gene TRBV2, with 7 bases fitting TRBD2. This CDR3 has 13 residues. Germline CDR1 reads SNHLY; CDR2 reads FYNNEI. With V trimmed by 6 bases and J by 6 bases, 5 bases remained unmatched. CDR3 residues: CASSYSGTNEQFF. As DNA, the CDR3 is TGTGCCAGCAGCTACAGCGGGACCAATGAGCAGTTCTTC.

This clone was detected only once. The gene calls are TRBV28 and TRBJ2-1, with 7 bases identical to TRBD2. Per germline, CDR1 MDHEN and CDR2 SYDVKM. This CDR3 spans 16 amino acids. Trimming at V came to 6 bases and at J to 0 bases, leaving 8 bases not matched to a gene. CDR3 region: CASRYQRDLSYNEQFF. CDR3 DNA sequence: TGTGCCAGCAGATACCAGCGGGATCTCTCCTACAATGAGCAGTTCTTC.

This rearrangement joins TRBV7-3 to TRBJ1-2, with 8 bases that match TRBD1. This CDR3 region has 13 residues. With 4 bases clipped from V and 10 bases from J, the junction kept 8 bases outside the gene matches. In germline, CDR1 is SGHTA, CDR2 FQGTGA. CDR3 sequence (DNA): TGTGCCAGCAGCTCCCGGGGACAGGAGTCCTACACCTTC. Protein sequence: CASSSRGQESYTF. Together with reference TRBV7-3 and TRBJ1-2, the CDR3 gives the full variable domain: GAGVSQTPSNKVTEKGKYVELRCDPISGHTALYWYRQSLGQGPEFLIYFQGTGAADDSGLPNDRFFAVRPEGSVSTLKIQRTERGDSAVYLCASSSRGQESYTFGSGTRLTVV.

This clone occurred a few times. This chain uses TRBV5-4 with TRBJ2-4; 7 bases match TRBD1. Losses at the gene ends were 0 bases for V and 11 bases for J; bases not matched to a gene: 2. Germline CDR1 is SGHNT and CDR2 is YYREEE (reference sequence). The CDR3 loop spans 12 amino acids. The CDR3 DNA is TGTGCCAGCAGCTTGGAGGGGGCGGTTCAGTACTTC. Amino acids: CASSLEGAVQYF.

The chain uses TRBV10-3 and TRBJ1-5; 9 bases match TRBD1. The CDR3 is made up of 16 amino acids. V dropped 3 bases and J dropped 1; count of bases not matched to a gene: 4. CDR1 ENHRY and CDR2 SYGVKD come from the germline V gene. The CDR3 bases are TGTGCCATCAGTGATGGGACAGGGTCGAGCAATCAGCCCCAGCATTTT. This codes for CAISDGTGSSNQPQHF.